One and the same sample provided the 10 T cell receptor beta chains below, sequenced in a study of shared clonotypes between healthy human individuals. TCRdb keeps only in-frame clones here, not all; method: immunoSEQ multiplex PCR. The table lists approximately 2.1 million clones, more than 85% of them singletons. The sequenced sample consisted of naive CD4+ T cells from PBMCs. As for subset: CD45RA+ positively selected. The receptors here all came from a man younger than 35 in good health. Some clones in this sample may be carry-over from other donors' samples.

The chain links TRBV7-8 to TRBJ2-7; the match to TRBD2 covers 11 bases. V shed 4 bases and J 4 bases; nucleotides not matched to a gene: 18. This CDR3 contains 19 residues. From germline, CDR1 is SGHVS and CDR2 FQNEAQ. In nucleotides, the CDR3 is TGTGCCAGCAGCTACGGCGAGACTAGCGGGGTCTTCGACCTTTACGAGCAGTACTTC. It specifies CASSYGETSGVFDLYEQYF.

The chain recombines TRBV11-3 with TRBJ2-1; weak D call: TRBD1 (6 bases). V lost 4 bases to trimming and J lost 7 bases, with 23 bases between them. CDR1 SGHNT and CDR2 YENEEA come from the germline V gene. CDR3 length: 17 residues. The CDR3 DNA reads TGTGCCAGCAGCTCTGGATCAGGGGCCTATTGGGGGAATGAGCAGTTCTTC. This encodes CASSSGSGAYWGNEQFF.

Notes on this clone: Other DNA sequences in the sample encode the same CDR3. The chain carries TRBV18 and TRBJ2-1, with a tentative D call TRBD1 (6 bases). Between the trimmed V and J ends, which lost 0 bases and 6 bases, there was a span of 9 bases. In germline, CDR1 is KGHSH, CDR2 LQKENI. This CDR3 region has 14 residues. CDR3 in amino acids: CASSPPPGANEQFF. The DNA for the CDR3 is TGTGCCAGCTCACCACCTCCAGGGGCCAATGAGCAGTTCTTC.

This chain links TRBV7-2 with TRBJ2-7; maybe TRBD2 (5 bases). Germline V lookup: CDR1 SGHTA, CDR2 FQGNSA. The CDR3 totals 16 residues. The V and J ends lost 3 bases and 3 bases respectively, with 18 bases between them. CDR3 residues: CASSFVSAGRSYEQYF. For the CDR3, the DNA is TGTGCCAGCAGCTTCGTTAGCGCGGGTCGAAGCTACGAGCAGTACTTC.

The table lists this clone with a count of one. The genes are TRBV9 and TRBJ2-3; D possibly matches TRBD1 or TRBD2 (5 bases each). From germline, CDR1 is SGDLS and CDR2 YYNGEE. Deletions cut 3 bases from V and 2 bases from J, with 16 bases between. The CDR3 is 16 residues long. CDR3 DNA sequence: TGTGCCAGCAGCGCCGGTGGGGGATTAAACACAGATACGCAGTATTTT. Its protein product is CASSAGGGLNTDTQYF.

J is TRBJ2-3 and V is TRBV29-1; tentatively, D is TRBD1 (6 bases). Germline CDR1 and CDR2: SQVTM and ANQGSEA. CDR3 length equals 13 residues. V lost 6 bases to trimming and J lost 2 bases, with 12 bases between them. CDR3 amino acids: CSVYGTYTDTQYF. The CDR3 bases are TGCAGCGTGTACGGGACATACACAGATACGCAGTATTTT.

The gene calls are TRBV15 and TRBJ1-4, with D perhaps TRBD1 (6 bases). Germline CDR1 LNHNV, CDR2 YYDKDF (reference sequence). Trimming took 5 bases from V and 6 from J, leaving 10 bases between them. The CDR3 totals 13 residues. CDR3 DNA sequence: TGTGCCACCAGCTTTAGGGGGGATGAAAAACTGTTTTTT. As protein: CATSFRGDEKLFF.

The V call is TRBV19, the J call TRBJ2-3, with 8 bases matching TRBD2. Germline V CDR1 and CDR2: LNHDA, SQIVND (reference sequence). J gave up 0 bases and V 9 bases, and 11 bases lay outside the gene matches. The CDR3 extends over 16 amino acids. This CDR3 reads CARTPGVAGSTDTQYF. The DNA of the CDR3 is TGTGCCAGGACCCCGGGAGTAGCGGGGAGCACAGATACGCAGTATTTT. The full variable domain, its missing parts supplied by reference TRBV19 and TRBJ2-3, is DGGITQSPKYLFRKEGQNVTLSCEQNLNHDAMYWYRQDPGQGLRLIYYSQIVNDFQKGDIAEGYSVSREKKESFPLTVTSAQKNPTAFYLCARTPGVAGSTDTQYFGPGTRLTVL.

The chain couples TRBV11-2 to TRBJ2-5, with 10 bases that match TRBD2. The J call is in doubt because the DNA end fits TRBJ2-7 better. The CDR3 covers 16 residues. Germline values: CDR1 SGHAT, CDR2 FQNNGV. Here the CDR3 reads CASSLGILAGGHEQYF. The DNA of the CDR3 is TGTGCCAGCAGCTTAGGGATCTTAGCGGGAGGCCACGAGCAGTACTTC.

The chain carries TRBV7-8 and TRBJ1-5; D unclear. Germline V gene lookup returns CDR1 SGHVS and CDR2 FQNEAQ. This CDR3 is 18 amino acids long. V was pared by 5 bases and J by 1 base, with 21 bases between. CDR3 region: CASSQRRATGMSNQPQHF. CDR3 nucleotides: TGTGCCAGCAGCCAAAGGAGGGCGACCGGGATGAGCAATCAGCCCCAGCATTTT.